This T cell receptor (beta chain) was recovered during a study of human T cells and chemical hapten exposure. Study information: Across its approximately 25 weeks, the study gave patients weekly diphenylcyclopropenone doses to the scalp. Read at 6 days, the patch tests placed 0.01% DPC on the upper back. Study results and limitations: In the PT1 data, expanded TCR counts showed a positive correlation with patch test score.

Note on this clonotype: Its antigen remains unidentified.

Each CDR3 protein gets one entry after TCRdb re-called the RACE reads with MiXCR. The data show about 52,000 distinct CDR3 sequences, with 9.5% to 10% seen just once and approximately 9.5% held by the top ten. V was clipped by 0 bases and J by 10 bases, with 7 bases between them. This CDR3 is 13 amino acids long. Germline V CDR1 and CDR2: LNHNV, YYDKDF (reference sequence). Time point given: pre-sensitization, week 0. The treatment denotes: therapeutic diphenylcyclopropenone sensitization with weekly scalp DPC. Unfractionated whole blood yielded the extracted total RNA. The J gene is TRBJ1-6, the V gene TRBV15, with D perhaps matching TRBD1 (5 bases). The material sequenced was whole blood, taken in connection with sensitization to the hapten diphenylcyclopropenone (DPC). This receptor was identified in a woman aged 25 to 45 with alopecia areata. Some clones in this sample may be carry-over from other donors' samples. The CDR3 loop reads CATSRDWGSPLHF. Written as DNA, the CDR3 is TGTGCCACCAGCAGAGACTGGGGGTCACCCCTCCACTTT.